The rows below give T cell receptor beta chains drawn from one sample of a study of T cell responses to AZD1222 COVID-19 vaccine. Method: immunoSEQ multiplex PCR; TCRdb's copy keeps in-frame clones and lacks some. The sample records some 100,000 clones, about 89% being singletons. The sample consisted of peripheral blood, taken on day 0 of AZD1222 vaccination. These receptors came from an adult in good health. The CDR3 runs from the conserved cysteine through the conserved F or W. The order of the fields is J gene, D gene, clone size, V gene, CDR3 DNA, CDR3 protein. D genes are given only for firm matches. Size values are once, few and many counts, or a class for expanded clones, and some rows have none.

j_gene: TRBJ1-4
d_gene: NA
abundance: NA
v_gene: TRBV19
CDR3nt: TGTGCCAGTAGTATGAAGGCAGATGAAAAACTGTTTTTT
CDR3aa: CASSMKADEKLFF

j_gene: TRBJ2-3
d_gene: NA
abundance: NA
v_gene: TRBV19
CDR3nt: TGTGCCAGTAGTCCCCGGATAGCATCTAATACGCAGTATTTT
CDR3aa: CASSPRIASNTQYF

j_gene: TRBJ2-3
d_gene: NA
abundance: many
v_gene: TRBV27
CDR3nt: TGTGCCAGCAGTTTACTCATCGGTTCGGGCATACATACGCAGTATTTT
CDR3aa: CASSLLIGSGIHTQYF

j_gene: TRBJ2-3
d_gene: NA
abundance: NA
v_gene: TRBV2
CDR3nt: TGTGCCAGCACCCGGGCAGATACGCAGTATTTT
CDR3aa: CASTRADTQYF

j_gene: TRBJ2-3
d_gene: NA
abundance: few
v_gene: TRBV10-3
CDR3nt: TGTGCCATCAACTTAGATACGCAGTATTTT
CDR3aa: CAINLDTQYF

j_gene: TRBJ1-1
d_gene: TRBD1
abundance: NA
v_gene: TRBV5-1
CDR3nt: TGCGCCAGCAGCTTCGGGACAGCGAACACTGAAGCTTTCTTT
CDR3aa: CASSFGTANTEAFF

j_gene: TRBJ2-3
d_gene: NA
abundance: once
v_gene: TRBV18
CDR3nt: TGTGCCAGCTCACCATACCGGGACCCCTTGATGGGGGATACGCAGTATTTT
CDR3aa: CASSPYRDPLMGDTQYF

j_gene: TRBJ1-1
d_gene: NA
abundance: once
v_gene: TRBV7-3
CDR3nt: TGTGCCAGCAGCTTAAGTGGAGGCCGAAACACTGAAGCTTTCTTT
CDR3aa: CASSLSGGRNTEAFF

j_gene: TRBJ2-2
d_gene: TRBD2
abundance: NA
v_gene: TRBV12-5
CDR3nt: TGTGCTAGTGGCGGACTAGCGGGAGGTTCCGGGGAGCTGTTTTTT
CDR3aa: CASGGLAGGSGELFF

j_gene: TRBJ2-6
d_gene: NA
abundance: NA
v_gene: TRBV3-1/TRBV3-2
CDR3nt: TGTGCCAGCAGCCATCGGGTTGGAGGGGCCAACGTCCTGACTTTC
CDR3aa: CASSHRVGGANVLTF

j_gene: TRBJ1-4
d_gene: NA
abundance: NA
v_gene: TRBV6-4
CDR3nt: TGTGCCAGCAGCCCATCGGCAACTAATGAAAAACTGTTTTTT
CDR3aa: CASSPSATNEKLFF

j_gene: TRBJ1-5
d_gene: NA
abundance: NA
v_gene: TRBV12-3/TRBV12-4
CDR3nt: TGTGCCAGCAGTTTAGAGGGACAGCCCCAGCATTTT
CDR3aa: CASSLEGQPQHF

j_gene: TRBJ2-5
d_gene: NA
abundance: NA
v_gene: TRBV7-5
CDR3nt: TGTGCCAGAAGCTTAGTCTACTGCCCCCAAGAGACCCAGTACTTC
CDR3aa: CARSLVYCPQETQYF

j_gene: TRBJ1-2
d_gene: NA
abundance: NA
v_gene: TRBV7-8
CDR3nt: TGTGCCAGCAGCTTAGGGCCCCTCTATGGCTACACCTTC
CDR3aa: CASSLGPLYGYTF

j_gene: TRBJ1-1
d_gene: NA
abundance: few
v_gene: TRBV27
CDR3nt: TGTGCCAGCAGTTTCAAGACCAGCCTGGGCACTGAAGCTTTCTTT
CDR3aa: CASSFKTSLGTEAFF

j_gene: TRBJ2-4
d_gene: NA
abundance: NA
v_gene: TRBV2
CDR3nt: TGTGCCAGCAGTTTACAGGGAGTAGGGGCCAAAAACATTCAGTACTTC
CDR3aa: CASSLQGVGAKNIQYF

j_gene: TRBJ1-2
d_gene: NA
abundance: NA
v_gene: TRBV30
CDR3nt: TGTGCCTGGAGTACTGTACCTGGGGGCTACACCTTC
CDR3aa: CAWSTVPGGYTF

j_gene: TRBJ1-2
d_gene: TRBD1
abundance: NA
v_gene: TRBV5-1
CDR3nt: TGCGCCAGCAGCTTGGGTGGACAGGCTTATGGCTACACCTTC
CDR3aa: CASSLGGQAYGYTF

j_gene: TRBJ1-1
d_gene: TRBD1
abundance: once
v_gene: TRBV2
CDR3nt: TGTGCCAGCATCGAACTCCTAGGGGACAGCCAAACAAAAAGGGACACTGAAGCTTTCTTT
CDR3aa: CASIELLGDSQTKRDTEAFF

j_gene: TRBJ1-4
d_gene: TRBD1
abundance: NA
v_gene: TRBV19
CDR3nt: TGTGCCAGTAGCACAGGACAGGGAAGGGAAAAACTGTTTTTT
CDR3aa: CASSTGQGREKLFF

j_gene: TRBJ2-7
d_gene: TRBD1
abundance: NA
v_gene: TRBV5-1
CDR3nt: TGCGCCAGCAGCTTGCGAGGGACAGGGGACTACGAGCAGTACTTC
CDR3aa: CASSLRGTGDYEQYF

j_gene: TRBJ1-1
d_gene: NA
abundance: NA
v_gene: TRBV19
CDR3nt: TGTGCCAGTAGTATGGGCAGGAACACTGAAGCTTTCTTT
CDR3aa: CASSMGRNTEAFF

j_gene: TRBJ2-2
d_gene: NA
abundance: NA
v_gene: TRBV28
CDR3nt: TGTGCCAGCAGCCATGGCCTCCCGTTCGGGGAGCTGTTTTTT
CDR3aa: CASSHGLPFGELFF

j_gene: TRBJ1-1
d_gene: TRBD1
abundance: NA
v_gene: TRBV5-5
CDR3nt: TGTGCCAGCACGCTTGGGACAGGGGACACTGAAGCTTTCTTT
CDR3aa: CASTLGTGDTEAFF

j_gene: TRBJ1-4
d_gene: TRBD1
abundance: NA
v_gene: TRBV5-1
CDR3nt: TGCGCCAGCAGCTGGGACAGGGCGGATATTAATGAAAAACTGTTTTTT
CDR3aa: CASSWDRADINEKLFF

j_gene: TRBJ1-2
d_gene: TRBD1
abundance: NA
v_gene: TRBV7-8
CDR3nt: TGTGCCAGCAGCCCCACCTCCGGGACAGCTAACTATGGCTACACCTTC
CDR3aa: CASSPTSGTANYGYTF

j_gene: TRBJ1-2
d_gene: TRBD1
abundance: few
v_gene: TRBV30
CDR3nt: TGTGCCTGGAGGCCCCCGGGACAGGGGGCTTTCGGAGGCTACACCTTC
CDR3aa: CAWRPPGQGAFGGYTF

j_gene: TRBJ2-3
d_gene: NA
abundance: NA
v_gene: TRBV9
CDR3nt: TGTGCCAGCAGCGTTTCCGCGGGGAGCACAGATACGCAGTATTTT
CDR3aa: CASSVSAGSTDTQYF

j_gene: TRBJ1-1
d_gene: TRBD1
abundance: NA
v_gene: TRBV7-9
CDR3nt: TGTGCCAGCAGCTTAGCGGACAGGGGGAGGGACACTGAAGCTTTCTTT
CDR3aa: CASSLADRGRDTEAFF

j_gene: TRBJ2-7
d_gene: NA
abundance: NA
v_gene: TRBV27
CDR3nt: TGTGCCAGCAGTTCACTCCGCGCCAGGTACGAGCAGTACTTC
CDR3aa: CASSSLRARYEQYF

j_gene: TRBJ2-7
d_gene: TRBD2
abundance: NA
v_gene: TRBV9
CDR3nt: TGTGCCAGCAGCGTTGGGACTAGCGGGGGCTACGAGCAGTACTTC
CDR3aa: CASSVGTSGGYEQYF

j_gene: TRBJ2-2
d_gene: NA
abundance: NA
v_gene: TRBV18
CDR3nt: TGTGCCAGCTCACCAGGGTGGACCGGGGAGCTGTTTTTT
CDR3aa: CASSPGWTGELFF

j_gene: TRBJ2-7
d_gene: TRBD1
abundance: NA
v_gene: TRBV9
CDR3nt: TGTGCCAGCAGCGTCGGACAGGGGCTCTCCTACGAGCAGTACTTC
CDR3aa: CASSVGQGLSYEQYF

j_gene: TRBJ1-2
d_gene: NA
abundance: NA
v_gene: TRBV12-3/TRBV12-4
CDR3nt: TGTGCCAGCAGCCCGATTGGGGGCTATGGCTACACCTTC
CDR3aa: CASSPIGGYGYTF

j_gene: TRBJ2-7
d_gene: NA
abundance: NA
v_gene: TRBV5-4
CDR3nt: TGTGCCAGCAGCTTACAGGGCTTCTCCTACGAGCAGTACTTC
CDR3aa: CASSLQGFSYEQYF

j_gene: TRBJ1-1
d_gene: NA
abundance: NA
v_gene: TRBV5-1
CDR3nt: TGCGCCAGCAGCGAGGGACTTACGAACACTGAAGCTTTCTTT
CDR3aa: CASSEGLTNTEAFF

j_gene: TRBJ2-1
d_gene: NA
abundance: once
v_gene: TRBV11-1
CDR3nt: TGTGCCAGTACAGGGTTCGGGTACAATGAGCAGTTCTTC
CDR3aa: CASTGFGYNEQFF

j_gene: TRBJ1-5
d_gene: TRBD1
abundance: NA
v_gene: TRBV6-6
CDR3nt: TGTGCCAGCAATCAGGGGGCAGGGCGGCAGCCCCAGCATTTT
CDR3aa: CASNQGAGRQPQHF

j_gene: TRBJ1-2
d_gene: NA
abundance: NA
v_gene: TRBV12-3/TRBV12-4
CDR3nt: TGTGCCAGCAGGCAAGGAGACAGGGGCTACACCTTC
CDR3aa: CASRQGDRGYTF

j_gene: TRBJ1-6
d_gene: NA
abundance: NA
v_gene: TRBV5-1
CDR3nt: TGCGCCAGCAGCTTAACATTCAGGTATTGGAATTCACCCCTCCACTTT
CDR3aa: CASSLTFRYWNSPLHF

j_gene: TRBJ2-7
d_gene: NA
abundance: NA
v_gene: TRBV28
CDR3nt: TGTGCCAGCACCTCGGGGGCCTCCTACGAGCAGTACTTC
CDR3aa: CASTSGASYEQYF

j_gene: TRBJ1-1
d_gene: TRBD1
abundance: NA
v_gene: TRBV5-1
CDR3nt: TGCGCCAGCAGCTTGGTAGGACAGGGGGCGGCACGGACTGAAGCTTTCTTT
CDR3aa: CASSLVGQGAARTEAFF

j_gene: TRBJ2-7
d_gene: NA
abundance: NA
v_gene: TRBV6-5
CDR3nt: TGTGCCAGCAGAATAACAGAGGGTACGAACTACGAGCAGTACTTC
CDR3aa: CASRITEGTNYEQYF

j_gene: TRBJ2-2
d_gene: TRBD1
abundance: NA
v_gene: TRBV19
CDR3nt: TGTGCCAGTAGTGTGACAGGGGTGACCGGGGAGCTGTTTTTT
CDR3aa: CASSVTGVTGELFF

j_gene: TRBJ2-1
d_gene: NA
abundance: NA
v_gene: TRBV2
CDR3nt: TGTGCCAGCAGTGTGATACAGGCTTACAATGAGCAGTTCTTC
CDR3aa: CASSVIQAYNEQFF

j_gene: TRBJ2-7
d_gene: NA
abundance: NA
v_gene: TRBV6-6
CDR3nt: TGTGCCAGCAGTCAGGAAAGGAGGGGGAAAGGGCAGTACTTC
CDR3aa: CASSQERRGKGQYF

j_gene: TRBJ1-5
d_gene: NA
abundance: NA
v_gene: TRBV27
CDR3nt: TGTGCCAGCAGTTTAACAGGATCCGGGCCCCAGCATTTT
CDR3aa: CASSLTGSGPQHF

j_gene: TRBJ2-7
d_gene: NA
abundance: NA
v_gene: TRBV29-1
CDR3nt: TGCAGCATAGAGGGACCCTACGAGCAGTACTTC
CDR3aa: CSIEGPYEQYF

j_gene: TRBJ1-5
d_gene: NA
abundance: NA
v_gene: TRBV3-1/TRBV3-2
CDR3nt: TGTGCCAGCAGCCAAGGCCTTAGCAATCAGCCCCAGCATTTT
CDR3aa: CASSQGLSNQPQHF

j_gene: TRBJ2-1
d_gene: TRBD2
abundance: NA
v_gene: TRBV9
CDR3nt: TGTGCCAGCAGCGTACCAGCCGGGACTAGCGGGACCTTTTCCTACAATGAGCAGTTCTTC
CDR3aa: CASSVPAGTSGTFSYNEQFF

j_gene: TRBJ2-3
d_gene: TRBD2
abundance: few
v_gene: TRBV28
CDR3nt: TGTGCCAGCAGTTTAGCGGGAGGGCCCTTAGATACGCAGTATTTT
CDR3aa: CASSLAGGPLDTQYF

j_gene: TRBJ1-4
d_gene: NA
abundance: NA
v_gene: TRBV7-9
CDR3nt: TGTGCCAGCAGCTCCCCCGGCGGGATATGGGAAAAACTGTTTTTT
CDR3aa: CASSSPGGIWEKLFF

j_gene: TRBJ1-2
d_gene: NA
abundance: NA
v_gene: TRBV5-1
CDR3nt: TGCGCCAGCAGCTCACGAGGGGATTATGGCTACACCTTC
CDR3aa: CASSSRGDYGYTF

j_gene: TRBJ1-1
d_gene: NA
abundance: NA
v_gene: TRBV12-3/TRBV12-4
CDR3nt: TGTGCCAGCAGTTGGGCGGAGGCCCAAGCTTTCTTT
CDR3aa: CASSWAEAQAFF

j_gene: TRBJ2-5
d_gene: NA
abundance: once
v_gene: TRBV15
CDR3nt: TGTGCCACCAGCAGAGATCTGGTCAGGGTTAAAGAGACCCAGTACTTC
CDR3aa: CATSRDLVRVKETQYF

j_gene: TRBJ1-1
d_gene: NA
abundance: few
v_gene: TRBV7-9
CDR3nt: TGTGCCAGCAGCTTACAGAACACTGAAGCTTTCTTT
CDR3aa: CASSLQNTEAFF

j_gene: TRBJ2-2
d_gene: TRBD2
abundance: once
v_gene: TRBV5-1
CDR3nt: TGCGCCAGCGCGCGGGGGACTAGCGATGGCGGGGAGCTGTTTTTT
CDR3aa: CASARGTSDGGELFF

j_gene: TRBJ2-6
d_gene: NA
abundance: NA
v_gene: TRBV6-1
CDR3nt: TGTGCCAGCAGTGGGTACGAAGGCAAGGTTGCCGGGGCCAACGTCCTGACTTTC
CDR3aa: CASSGYEGKVAGANVLTF

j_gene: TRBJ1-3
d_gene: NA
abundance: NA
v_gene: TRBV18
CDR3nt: TGTGCCAGCTCACCAAAGGGGGTCGCTGGAAACACCATATATTTT
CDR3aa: CASSPKGVAGNTIYF

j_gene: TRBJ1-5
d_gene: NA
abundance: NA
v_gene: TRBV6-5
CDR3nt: TGTGCCAGCATTTTAGAACTCAATCAGCCCCAGCATTTT
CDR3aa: CASILELNQPQHF